This T cell receptor beta chain derives from a study of T cell repertoires in cytomegalovirus infection. The overall study: CMV epitopes in the study were HLA-C-restricted (recently identified) and HLA-B-restricted (well studied).

The germline V gene has CDR1 SGHTA and CDR2 FQGNSA. The V and J ends lost 5 bases and 6 bases respectively, with 13 bases between them. This CDR3 region has 14 residues. Each CDR3 protein gets one entry after TCRdb re-called the reads with MiXCR. The sample has fewer than 1,000,000 distinct CDR3 sequences; roughly 30% are singletons. The sample holds many counts of this clonotype. Its antigen is not identified. The chain employs TRBV7-2 and TRBJ2-2, with D perhaps TRBD2 (6 bases). The specimen comprised cultured CD8+ T cells from PBMCs, sampled from culture after CMV antigen stimulation. This receptor was taken from a human donor in good health (CMV status not recorded). Some clones in this sample may be carry-over from other donors' samples. DNA of the CDR3: TGTGCCAGCAGCCCGCGACTAGTTCCCGGGGAGCTGTTTTTT. Encoded protein: CASSPRLVPGELFF.